The 32 T cell receptor beta chains reported below all come from one sample, sequenced in a study of T-cell memory formation after mild COVID-19. TCRdb fed the 5' RACE reads into MiXCR, producing one record per CDR3 protein. The data contain 120,000 to 150,000 distinct CDR3 sequences, under 7% of them singletons. Material: PBMCs or a T cell subset sorted from them (not recorded which). The receptors stem from an adult woman who had mild COVID-19 (a few samples of this study predate the infection). Cell type and time point are not known.

This clonotype was found many times. V and J are TRBV29-1 and TRBJ2-7; D gene ambiguous. Trimming stripped 4 bases from V and 0 bases from J, with 7 bases between. This CDR3 contains 12 residues. Germline CDR1 is SQVTM and CDR2 is ANQGSEA. CDR3 amino acids: CSVGKSSYEQYF. The DNA for the CDR3 is TGCAGCGTTGGCAAGAGCTCCTACGAGCAGTACTTC.

This clonotype was seen ten or more times. The chain uses TRBV5-1 and TRBJ1-1; TRBD1 agrees at 12 bases. The CDR3 spans 13 residues. Per the germline V gene, CDR1 is SGHRS and CDR2 is YFSETQ. J gave up 7 bases and V 3 bases, and 1 base lay outside the gene matches. DNA for the CDR3: TGCGCCAGCAGCTGGGACAGGGGGCGTGAAGCTTTCTTT. This translates into CASSWDRGREAFF.

A few counts support this clonotype. The V and J genes are TRBV30 and TRBJ1-2; D uncertain. V was cut by 2 bases and J by 0 bases, with 22 bases left in between. This CDR3 region has 18 residues. Germline V lookup: CDR1 GTSNPN, CDR2 SVGIG (reference sequence). CDR3 DNA: TGTGCCTGGAGTCACCGGGCGGTTTGGGCAGAAACTAACTATGGCTACACCTTC. It yields the protein CAWSHRAVWAETNYGYTF.

This clonotype was seen a handful of times. The rearrangement links TRBV7-8 to TRBJ2-7; TRBD2 matches 10 bases. The germline gives CDR1 SGHVS, CDR2 FQNEAQ. CDR3 size: 14 residues. V dropped 5 bases and J dropped 5; count of bases not matched to a gene: 6. CDR3 nucleotide sequence: TGTGCCAGCAGCCGGATAGCGGGGGGCGACGAGCAGTACTTC. This encodes CASSRIAGGDEQYF.

V gene TRBV5-4 combines with J gene TRBJ1-2; D gene unclear. V was trimmed by 1 base and J by 5 bases, leaving 6 bases between them. CDR3 length equals 12 residues. Germline V gene lookup returns CDR1 SGHNT and CDR2 YYREEE (reference sequence). The CDR3 DNA sequence: TGTGCCAGCAGCTTGCCCACTTATGGCTACACCTTC. Translating gives CASSLPTYGYTF.

The table lists this clonotype with many counts. The rearrangement uses TRBV5-1 and TRBJ1-2; D unresolved. Germline V gene lookup returns CDR1 SGHRS and CDR2 YFSETQ. V gave up 0 bases and J gave up 8 bases, with 11 bases separating them. The length of the CDR3 is 13 residues. The CDR3 nucleotides are TGCGCCAGCAGCTTGGATGAGGGCCGGGGCTACACCTTC. It yields the protein CASSLDEGRGYTF.

CDR3 sequence: CASSLTRTHEQYF. The DNA of the CDR3 is TGTGCCAGCAGCCTCACTAGGACTCACGAGCAGTACTTC. The chain links TRBV6-2 or TRBV6-3 to TRBJ2-7; a possible D gene is TRBD2 (5 bases). Trimming stripped 6 bases from V and 5 bases from J, with 14 bases between. The germline V gene encodes CDR1 MNHEY and CDR2 SVGEGT. The CDR3 consists of 13 residues.

This clonotype was recorded many times. The rearrangement joins TRBV6-5 to TRBJ2-2; 7 nucleotides align to TRBD2. V gave up 6 bases and J gave up 5 bases; unmatched junction bases: 6. This CDR3 is built from 14 residues. Germline V lookup: CDR1 MNHEY, CDR2 SVGAGI. The CDR3 here is CASRLRLATGELFF. CDR3 in DNA: TGTGCCAGCAGACTTAGACTAGCTACCGGGGAGCTGTTTTTT.

This clonotype was observed at least ten times. This rearrangement joins TRBV7-3 to TRBJ2-1; D not certain. The CDR3 loop spans 13 amino acids. Looked up from germline, CDR1 is SGHTA and CDR2 is FQGTGA. V dropped 3 bases and J dropped 8 bases, with 11 bases sitting between them. The CDR3 region is CASSLSSKDEQFF. CDR3 sequence (DNA): TGTGCCAGCAGCTTGAGCAGTAAAGATGAGCAGTTCTTC. Based on the CDR3 plus reference TRBV7-3 and TRBJ2-1, the full variable domain is GAGVSQTPSNKVTEKGKYVELRCDPISGHTALYWYRQSLGQGPEFLIYFQGTGAADDSGLPNDRFFAVRPEGSVSTLKIQRTERGDSAVYLCASSLSSKDEQFFGPGTRLTVL.

There are many counts of this clonotype. This chain connects TRBV7-9 to TRBJ2-7, with D perhaps matching TRBD2 (6 bases). The germline V gene has CDR1 SEHNR and CDR2 FQNEAQ (reference sequence). The length of the CDR3 is 14 residues. Trimming pared 3 bases from V and 0 bases from J, leaving 9 bases between. The CDR3 DNA is TGTGCCAGCAGCTTTCGGGACTCCTCCTACGAGCAGTACTTC. The encoded protein is CASSFRDSSYEQYF. Combining the CDR3 with reference TRBV7-9 and TRBJ2-7 gives the whole variable domain DTGVSQNPRHKITKRGQNVTFRCDPISEHNRLYWYRQTLGQGPEFLTYFQNEAQLEKSRLLSDRFSAERPKGSFSTLEIQRTEQGDSAMYLCASSFRDSSYEQYFGPGTRLTVT.

This rearrangement joins TRBV5-1 to TRBJ1-2, with a possible D match to TRBD1 (5 bases). Germline CDR1 reads SGHRS; CDR2 reads YFSETQ. Between the trimmed V and J ends, which lost 4 bases and 0 bases, there was a span of 19 bases. The CDR3 runs 17 residues. The CDR3 nucleotides are TGCGCCAGCAGCCCCGTGGGGGTACCCAATGCTAACTATGGCTACACCTTC. Translation gives CASSPVGVPNANYGYTF.

This chain uses TRBV7-2 with TRBJ1-5; 8 nucleotides line up with TRBD1. Germline CDR1 is SGHTA and CDR2 is FQGNSA. The CDR3 spans 17 residues. After removal of 5 bases from V and 3 bases from J, the junction contained 12 bases not matched to a gene. CDR3 sequence (DNA): TGTGCCAGCAGCCCTGGACAGGGTGGGATTGTCAATCAGCCCCAGCATTTT. Translation: CASSPGQGGIVNQPQHF.

This sequence joins TRBV7-2 and TRBJ2-3; 11 bases map to TRBD2. Trimming cost V 5 bases and J 3 bases; bases outside gene matches: 4. The CDR3 totals 15 residues. CDR1 is SGHTA and CDR2 is FQGNSA in the germline V gene. CDR3 bases: TGTGCCAGCAGCAAAGCTAGCGGGGGGACAGATACGCAGTATTTT. Protein sequence: CASSKASGGTDTQYF.

This clonotype was counted a few times. The J gene is TRBJ2-1, the V gene TRBV6-2 or TRBV6-3; D may be TRBD2 (6 bases). CDR3 length equals 14 residues. V was shortened by 7 bases and J by 0 bases, with 10 bases between the two germline ends. The germline gives CDR1 MNHEY, CDR2 SVGEGT. The CDR3 reads CASNGGVSYNEQFF. CDR3 bases: TGTGCCAGCAACGGCGGGGTCTCCTACAATGAGCAGTTCTTC.

The V call is TRBV7-8, the J call TRBJ2-6; D remains ambiguous. Germline CDR1 and CDR2: SGHVS and FQNEAQ. V was pared by 2 bases and J by 0 bases, with 17 bases between. This CDR3 has 19 amino acids. CDR3 in DNA: TGTGCCAGCAGCTTATTCGTCAGGCAGTGGGGCTCTGGGGCCAACGTCCTGACTTTC. Residues: CASSLFVRQWGSGANVLTF.

This clonotype was detected ten times or more. The chain uses TRBV5-1 and TRBJ1-4, with 7 bases aligning to TRBD1. The CDR3 has 14 residues. Germline V gene data show CDR1 as SGHRS and CDR2 as YFSETQ. V lost 7 bases to trimming and J lost 7 bases; unmatched junction nucleotides: 10. DNA for the CDR3: TGCGCCAGCTCCTCACAGGGGCTTCGTGAAAAACTGTTTTTT. Protein product: CASSSQGLREKLFF. Variable domain in full (rest from reference TRBV5-1 and TRBJ1-4): KAGVTQTPRYLIKTRGQQVTLSCSPISGHRSVSWYQQTPGQGLQFLFEYFSETQRNKGNFPGRFSGRQFSNSRSEMNVSTLELGDSALYLCASSSQGLREKLFFGSGTQLSVL.

Many counts were recorded for this clonotype. The chain employs TRBV20-1 and TRBJ2-1; 7 nucleotides line up with TRBD1. The CDR3 spans 16 residues. V was clipped by 0 bases and J by 6 bases; unmatched bases: 11. Per the germline V gene, CDR1 is DFQATT and CDR2 is SNEGSKA (reference sequence). The DNA for the CDR3 is TGCAGTGCTAGAGATTTTTTACAGGGGAGCCTCAATGAGCAGTTCTTC. It specifies CSARDFLQGSLNEQFF.

The V gene is TRBV20-1, the J gene TRBJ2-7; D may match TRBD1 or TRBD2 (5 bases each). The germline CDR1 and CDR2 sequences are DFQATT and SNEGSKA (reference sequence). The CDR3 has 12 residues. The germline V and J ends were trimmed by 3 bases and 5 bases, with 11 bases remaining between them. CDR3 in amino acids: CSARAPGHEQYF. The CDR3, as DNA: TGCAGTGCTAGGGCGCCGGGACACGAGCAGTACTTC.

Many counts were recorded for this clonotype. The J gene is TRBJ2-7, the V gene TRBV12-3 or TRBV12-4; 13 nucleotides line up with TRBD2. The CDR3 consists of 19 residues. The ends lost 5 bases at V and 2 bases at J; junction bases unmatched: 15. CDR3 sequence: CASSPRTSGSHPRPYEQYF. CDR3 DNA sequence: TGTGCCAGCAGTCCCCGGACTAGCGGGAGCCACCCCCGGCCCTACGAGCAGTACTTC.

This clonotype was detected ten times or more. The chain employs TRBV6-6 and TRBJ1-1, with 7 bases identical to TRBD1. The CDR3 loop spans 13 amino acids. Germline CDR1 MNHNY, CDR2 SVGAGI (reference sequence). V lost 6 bases, J lost 7 bases, and 8 bases stayed unmatched. CDR3 protein: CASRRGQESEAFF. Here the CDR3 DNA reads TGTGCCAGCAGGAGAGGACAGGAGAGTGAAGCTTTCTTT.

The sample holds a few counts of this clonotype. J is TRBJ2-1 and V is TRBV20-1; the D is unclear. Germline CDR1 is DFQATT and CDR2 is SNEGSKA (reference sequence). The V gene lost 0 bases and the J gene lost 3 bases, with 6 bases spanning the gap. The CDR3 runs to 13 residues. CDR3 bases: TGCAGTGCTAGAGATCCTGGCTACAATGAGCAGTTCTTC. This sequence encodes CSARDPGYNEQFF.

This clonotype was seen at least ten times. The chain joins TRBV20-1 to TRBJ2-3; 8 bases are a match to TRBD1. Per germline, CDR1 DFQATT and CDR2 SNEGSKA (reference sequence). V gave up 5 bases and J gave up 2 bases; unmatched junction bases: 9. The CDR3 extends over 15 amino acids. CDR3: CSAEDRGRSTDTQYF. Here the CDR3 DNA reads TGCAGTGCTGAAGACAGGGGTCGGTCCACAGATACGCAGTATTTT.

The rearrangement uses TRBV15 and TRBJ1-1; maybe TRBD1 (6 bases). Per the germline V gene, CDR1 is LNHNV and CDR2 is YYDKDF (reference sequence). The V end lost 0 bases, the J end lost 4 bases, and 18 bases lay between the germline ends. This CDR3 comprises 17 residues. In DNA, the CDR3 is TGTGCCACCAGCAGAGATTGGGGGCGGATGGCAGCCACTGAAGCTTTCTTT. It is translated as CATSRDWGRMAATEAFF.

This clonotype was counted only a few times. The rearrangement uses TRBV29-1 and TRBJ2-2, with D maybe TRBD1 (6 bases). CDR1 and CDR2 from the germline V gene are SQVTM and ANQGSEA. The CDR3 covers 14 residues. Trimming stripped 7 bases from V and 0 bases from J, with 12 bases between. The CDR3 DNA reads as TGCAGCGGACGACAGGAGACGAACACCGGGGAGCTGTTTTTT. Protein sequence: CSGRQETNTGELFF.

This clonotype turned up a few times. The gene calls are TRBV27 and TRBJ2-7; maybe TRBD1 (6 bases). The ends were cut back, 6 bases at V and 6 bases at J, with 18 bases in the middle. Germline assignment: CDR1 MNHEY and CDR2 SMNVEV (reference sequence). This CDR3 has 14 amino acids. The CDR3 coding sequence is TGTGCCAGCAGCCCTTCACAGGGCTCGGGCGAGCAGTACTTC. Protein sequence: CASSPSQGSGEQYF.

This clonotype was detected ten times or more. This chain joins TRBV4-3 and TRBJ2-7, with 11 bases lining up with TRBD2. Per germline, CDR1 LGHNA and CDR2 YSLEER. The V segment lost 1 base and the J segment 0 bases; nucleotides outside the gene matches: 2. The CDR3 covers 16 residues. CDR3 nucleotide sequence: TGCGCCAGCAGCCAAGGACTAGCGGGACCCTCCTACGAGCAGTACTTC. Its translation is CASSQGLAGPSYEQYF.

This clonotype came up a few times. V is TRBV20-1 and J is TRBJ1-2; D remains unclear. V lost 3 bases and J 0 bases, leaving 11 bases between the germline ends. From germline, CDR1 is DFQATT and CDR2 SNEGSKA (reference sequence). This CDR3 spans 14 amino acids. This chain's CDR3 is CSASSGEANYGYTF. The CDR3 DNA follows: TGCAGTGCTAGTTCCGGGGAAGCTAACTATGGCTACACCTTC.

J is TRBJ1-2 and V is TRBV11-3, with a possible D match to TRBD1 (5 bases). The CDR3 totals 14 residues. Germline V lookup: CDR1 SGHNT, CDR2 YENEEA. The ends were cut back, 0 bases at V and 4 bases at J, with 9 bases in the middle. CDR3 sequence reads: CASSLDGGTYGYTF. CDR3 nucleotides: TGTGCCAGCAGCTTAGATGGGGGTACCTATGGCTACACCTTC.

This clonotype was recorded many times. The chain joins TRBV20-1 to TRBJ1-5, with 7 bases identical to TRBD1. The CDR3 spans 14 residues. With V trimmed by 3 bases and J by 7 bases, 9 bases remained unmatched. Per the germline V gene, CDR1 is DFQATT and CDR2 is SNEGSKA (reference sequence). The CDR3 DNA follows: TGCAGTGCTAGTCAAGGGGGCGGTTGGCAGCCCCAGCATTTT. Encoded protein: CSASQGGGWQPQHF.

This clonotype has a handful of counts. This chain joins TRBV12-3 or TRBV12-4 and TRBJ1-5, with a possible D match to TRBD1 (5 bases). The V gene lost 5 bases and the J gene lost 4 bases, with 12 bases spanning the gap. The CDR3 sequence is 14 residues long. The DNA for the CDR3 is TGTGCCAGCAGTCCAACCCGGGGGAATCAGCCCCAGCATTTT. It is translated as CASSPTRGNQPQHF.

In its sample, this clonotype was seen many times. The rearrangement links TRBV7-9 to TRBJ2-1; 15 bases fit TRBD2. V was clipped by 1 base and J by 7 bases; unmatched bases: 8. CDR1 SEHNR and CDR2 FQNEAQ come from the germline V gene (reference sequence). The length of the CDR3 is 18 residues. This CDR3 is CASSLGRRTSGRENEQFF. For the CDR3, the DNA is TGTGCCAGCAGCTTAGGCAGGCGGACTAGCGGGAGGGAAAATGAGCAGTTCTTC.

Many counts were recorded for this clonotype. The CDR3 spells CASSLVRDREYF. The CDR3, as DNA: TGCGCCAGCAGCTTGGTTCGGGACAGGGAGTACTTC. This chain joins TRBV5-1 and TRBJ2-7; 9 bases match TRBD1. The junction had 3 bases not matched to a gene; V was cut back by 0 bases and J by 11 bases. The CDR3 consists of 12 residues. In germline, CDR1 is SGHRS, CDR2 YFSETQ.